This T cell receptor (beta chain) derives from a study of human T cells and chemical hapten exposure (dated by TCRdb to about 2021). Turning to the overall study: The libraries were sequenced as a pool, and the TCR yield per sample differed mostly because of small variations in library volumes within the pool. In alopecia patients, the study followed how the peripheral blood TCR repertoire changed in vivo over primary and secondary sensitization to diphenylcyclopropenone (DPC), a hapten. Both TCR alpha and TCR beta chains were sequenced from each blood RNA sample.

Sample time point, as interpreted from the label and publication: healthy volunteer bleed at 6 weeks. Total RNA was isolated from unfractionated whole blood collected in Tempus Blood RNA tubes. As TCR sequencing controls, several healthy volunteers were used, with blood taken at day 0, 2 weeks and 6 weeks. The receptor library was made with RACE. Instrument on record: NextSeq 500. Library preparation attached unique molecular identifiers to individual cDNA molecules for quantitative, reproducible TCR counting. As for how the authors treated the data: The median number of TCRs per sample was some 100,000, ranging from 23,224 to 690,600. V, J and CDR3 annotation of the TCR reads was performed with the Decombinator software suite. To make PS versus PT1 abundance plots, every sample was subsampled to the same number of TCRs (28,000). Expanded TCRs were defined as absent before sensitization and observed at least eight times at the 2-week time point. Using fastp trimming at Q25 and MiXCR clonotype assembly, TCRdb reanalyzed the public sequencing data and kept in-frame beta chains. Rows merge per CDR3 protein into single entries with the most common DNA and genes. TCRdb's processing, not the study's, gives the V and J calls here. Present in this sample are tens of thousands of distinct CDR3 sequences, 5.5% of which were seen just once. About 13% of the sample rests with the top ten.

What the work shows at the level of the full study, not this receptor alone: No change with DPC sensitization was found in the number of TCRs above 1 in 1000 frequency, and no evidence of global repertoire structure alterations was found. Repeated subsampling changed both the strength of the expansion versus patch-test correlation and the threshold at which that correlation became significant.

The CDR3 has 17 amino acids, counting the end cysteine and phenylalanine. The retained sequence is limited to the CDR3, 51 bases, with the frame set at the first base. Trimming accounts for 3 bases at V and 5 bases at J, while the number of junction bases matched to no gene is 14. Ten or more counts support this clonotype. Its binding antigen is unknown. Base quality data are lacking; no much larger clone is found one base away. The clonotype originates from a human donor in good health. Some clones in this sample may be carry-over from other donors' samples. The rearranged chain carries TRBV12-3 or TRBV12-4 and TRBJ1-1; TRBD1 aligns with 8 central bases. The sample was whole blood. Here the CDR3 is given as CASSFVGQGRMGTEAFF. The bases are TGTGCCAGCAGTTTCGTAGGACAGGGTAGGATGGGGACTGAAGCTTTCTTT.